Described below is a single T cell receptor (beta chain) sequence and its context. The sample is drawn from a study of beta chain features in type 1 diabetes. Study at large: Cells sorted and examined across all samples totaled 85 million to 110 million.

Per the germline V gene, CDR1 is SGHTA and CDR2 is FQGTGA. After removal of 5 bases from V and 3 bases from J, the junction contained 7 bases not matched to a gene. The CDR3 is 15 amino acids. Expressed TCRB transcripts were sequenced because the isolated RNA had all been reverse transcribed beforehand. TCRdb keeps only in-frame clones here, not all; method: immunoSEQ multiplex PCR. Of some 44,000 clones in the sample, 50% were seen once. The TCR sequence derives from a woman aged 30 to 39 in good health. The specimen was stem cell memory CD4+ T cells from blood. The rearrangement joins TRBV7-3 to TRBJ2-3, with 8 bases identical to TRBD1. The CDR3 loop is CASSPTGDGTDTQYF. For the CDR3, the DNA is TGTGCCAGCAGCCCGACAGGGGATGGAACAGATACGCAGTATTTT.